This T cell receptor (beta chain) was retrieved from a study of a mutant IDH1 vaccine in newly diagnosed glioma. Turning to the study itself: All eight of the vaccinations patients received fell in weeks 1, 3, 5, 7, 11, 15, 19 and 23. Treated patients had a mean age of 40.4 years and a sex split that was roughly 60% male and about 40% female.

The time point denotes: week 5, during vaccination. The vaccine gave 300 ug of a 20-mer mutant IDH1 peptide subcutaneously per dose. Germline CDR1 SEHNR, CDR2 FQNEAQ (reference sequence). With 1 base removed from V and 7 bases from J, the gap between germline ends came to 10 bases. CDR3 length equals 14 residues. This clone was counted once. As yet, its antigen is unknown. The table came from immunoSEQ multiplex PCR; TCRdb's copy has only in-frame clones and leaves some out. The sample lists about 26,000 clones, approximately 79% occurring once. Study conclusions and caveats: Of all patients, 85% to 95% showed vaccine-induced immune responses. Pseudoprogression showed no apparent link to changes in top peripheral T cell clonotypes.

The TCR was taken from a man between 40 and 49 years old with glioma. Some clones in this sample may be carry-over from other donors' samples. The sequencing used PBMCs, collected from a glioma patient whose treatment included an IDH1 peptide vaccine. This chain uses TRBV7-9 with TRBJ1-4; D is ambiguous. The CDR3 DNA follows: TGTGCCAGCAGCTTAGGGGCCAGCGCTGAAAAACTGTTTTTT. Residues: CASSLGASAEKLFF. Variable domain in full (rest from reference TRBV7-9 and TRBJ1-4): DTGVSQNPRHKITKRGQNVTFRCDPISEHNRLYWYRQTLGQGPEFLTYFQNEAQLEKSRLLSDRFSAERPKGSFSTLEIQRTEQGDSAMYLCASSLGASAEKLFFGSGTQLSVL.